One T cell receptor (beta chain) is described in this entry. Its binding antigen is unknown. Within one base of it there is no much larger clone, and no base qualities were kept. This specimen belongs to a study of control samples from healthy donors and cancer patients (TCRdb year 2020). The method behind the library was the immunoSEQ multiplex PCR assay. Entries here come from immuneACCESS through TCRdb and include only in-frame sequences with V and J called. Some clones fail to appear in such tables; in the studies checked, an unresolved V gene covers under half of the shortfall, and the cause of the remainder is unknown. The sample table lists some 160,000 clones, over 85% of them with a count of one. Together, the top ten hold over 6.5% of the sample. V is cut by 3 bases and J by 2 bases, and the space between the germline ends is 11 bases. The CDR3 starts with the cysteine, ends with the phenylalanine, and has 15 residues. The sequence is cut down to CDR3 DNA, 45 bases in frame from base 1. The germline V gene sets CDR1 to MNHNS and CDR2 to SASEGT.

This TCR was recovered from a woman in her forties in good health. The V gene is TRBV6-1 and the J gene is TRBJ1-5; the D region possibly corresponds to TRBD1 (5 bases align). Sequences were obtained from blood. CDR3 protein: CASSEIRGGNQPQHF. The nucleotide sequence reads TGTGCCAGCAGTGAGATCAGAGGGGGCAATCAGCCCCAGCATTTT.